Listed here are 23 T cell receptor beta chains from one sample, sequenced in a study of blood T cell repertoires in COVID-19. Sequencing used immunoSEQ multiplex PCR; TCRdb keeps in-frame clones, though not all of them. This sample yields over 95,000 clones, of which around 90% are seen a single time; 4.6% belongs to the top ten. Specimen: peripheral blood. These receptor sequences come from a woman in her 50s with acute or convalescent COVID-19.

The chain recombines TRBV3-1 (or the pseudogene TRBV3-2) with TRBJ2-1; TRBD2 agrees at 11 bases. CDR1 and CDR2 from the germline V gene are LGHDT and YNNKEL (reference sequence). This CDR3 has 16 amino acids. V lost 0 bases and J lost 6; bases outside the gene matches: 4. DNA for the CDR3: TGTGCCAGCAGCCAAGATCGTACTAGCGGGGGCAATGAGCAGTTCTTC. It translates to CASSQDRTSGGNEQFF.

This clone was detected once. The CDR3 bases are TGTGCCAGCAGCCCTGAACGGTCAGGGGCCGGGTCGGCTTTCTTT. It specifies CASSPERSGAGSAFF. V and J are TRBV13 and TRBJ1-1; D possibly corresponds to TRBD1 (6 bases). The V gene lost 5 bases and the J gene lost 11 bases, with 24 bases spanning the gap. CDR1 and CDR2 (germline): PRHDT, FYEKMQ (reference sequence). This CDR3 spans 15 amino acids.

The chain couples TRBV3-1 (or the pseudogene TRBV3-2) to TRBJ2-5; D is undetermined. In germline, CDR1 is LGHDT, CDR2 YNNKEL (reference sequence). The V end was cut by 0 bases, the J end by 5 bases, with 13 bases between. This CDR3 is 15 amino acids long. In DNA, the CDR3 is TGTGCCAGCAGCCAAGAAGTTTCCCCCCGGGAGACCCAGTACTTC. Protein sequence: CASSQEVSPRETQYF.

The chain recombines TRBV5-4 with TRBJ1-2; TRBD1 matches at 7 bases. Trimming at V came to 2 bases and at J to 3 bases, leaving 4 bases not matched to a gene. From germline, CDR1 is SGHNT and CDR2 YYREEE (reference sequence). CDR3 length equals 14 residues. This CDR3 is CASSFGQDHYGYTF. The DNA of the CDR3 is TGTGCCAGCAGCTTTGGACAGGACCACTATGGCTACACCTTC.

The CDR3 reads CASSALAGGNDEQYF. In nucleotides, the CDR3 is TGTGCCAGCAGCGCCCTAGCGGGAGGAAATGATGAGCAGTACTTC. The gene calls are TRBV7-2 and TRBJ2-7; 11 bases match TRBD2. V lost 5 bases, J lost 7 bases, and 10 bases stayed unmatched. Germline lookup yields CDR1 SGHTA and CDR2 FQGNSA. The CDR3 sequence is 15 residues long.

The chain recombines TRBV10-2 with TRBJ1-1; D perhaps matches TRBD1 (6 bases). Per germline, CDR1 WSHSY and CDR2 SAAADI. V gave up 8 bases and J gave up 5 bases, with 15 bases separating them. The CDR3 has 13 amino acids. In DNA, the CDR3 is TGCGCCAGCTCCTTGGGAAGGGGGACTGAAGCTTTCTTT. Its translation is CASSLGRGTEAFF.

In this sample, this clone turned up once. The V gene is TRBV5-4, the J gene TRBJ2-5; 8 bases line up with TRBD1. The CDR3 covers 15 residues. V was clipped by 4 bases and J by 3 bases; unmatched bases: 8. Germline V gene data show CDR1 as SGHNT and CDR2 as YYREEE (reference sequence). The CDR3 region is CASSPRVQGEETQYF. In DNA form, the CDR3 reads TGTGCCAGCAGCCCAAGGGTACAGGGGGAAGAGACCCAGTACTTC.

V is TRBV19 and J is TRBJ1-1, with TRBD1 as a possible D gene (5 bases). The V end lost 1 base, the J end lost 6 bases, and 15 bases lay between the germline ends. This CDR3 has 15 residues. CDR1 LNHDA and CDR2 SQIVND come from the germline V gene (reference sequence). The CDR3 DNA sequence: TGTGCCAGTAGTATAGGGGCGGAGATACAGGCTGAAGCTTTCTTT. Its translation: CASSIGAEIQAEAFF.

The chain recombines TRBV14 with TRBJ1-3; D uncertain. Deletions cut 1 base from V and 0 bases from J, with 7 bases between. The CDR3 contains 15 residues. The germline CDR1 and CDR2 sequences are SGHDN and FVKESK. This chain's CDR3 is CASSQVRTSGNTIYF. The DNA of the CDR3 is TGTGCCAGCAGCCAAGTGAGAACCTCTGGAAACACCATATATTTT.

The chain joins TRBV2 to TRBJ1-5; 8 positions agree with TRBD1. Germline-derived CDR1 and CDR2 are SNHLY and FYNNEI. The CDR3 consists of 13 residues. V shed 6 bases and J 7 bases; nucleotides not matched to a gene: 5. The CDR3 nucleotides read TGTGCCAGCAGGGGGACAGGCGGACAGCCCCAGCATTTT. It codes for CASRGTGGQPQHF.

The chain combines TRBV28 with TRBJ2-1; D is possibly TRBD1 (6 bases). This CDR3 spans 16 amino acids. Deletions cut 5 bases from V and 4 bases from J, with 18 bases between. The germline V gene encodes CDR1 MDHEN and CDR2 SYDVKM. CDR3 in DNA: TGTGCCAGCAGTCCAAACCGCATGACAGGTTACAATGAGCAGTTCTTC. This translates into CASSPNRMTGYNEQFF.

CDR3 region: CAWEPGQGNTEAFF. The CDR3 bases are TGTGCCTGGGAGCCGGGACAGGGGAACACTGAAGCTTTCTTT. The chain combines TRBV30 with TRBJ1-1, with 9 positions matching TRBD1. The V segment lost 5 bases and the J segment 1 base; nucleotides outside the gene matches: 5. Germline V gives CDR1 GTSNPN, CDR2 SVGIG (reference sequence). The CDR3 extends over 14 amino acids.

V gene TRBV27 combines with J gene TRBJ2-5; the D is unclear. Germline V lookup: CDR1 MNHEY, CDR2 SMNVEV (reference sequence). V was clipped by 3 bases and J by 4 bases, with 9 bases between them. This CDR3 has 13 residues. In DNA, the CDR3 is TGTGCCAGCAGTTTGCAGTCTCGAGAGACCCAGTACTTC. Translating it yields CASSLQSRETQYF.

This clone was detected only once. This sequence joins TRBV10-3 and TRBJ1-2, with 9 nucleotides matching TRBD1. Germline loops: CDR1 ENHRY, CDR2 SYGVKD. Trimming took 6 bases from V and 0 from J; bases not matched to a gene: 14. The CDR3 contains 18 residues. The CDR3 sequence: CAISFTSGQGLANYGYTF. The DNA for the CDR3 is TGTGCCATCAGCTTTACCTCGGGACAGGGATTAGCTAACTATGGCTACACCTTC.

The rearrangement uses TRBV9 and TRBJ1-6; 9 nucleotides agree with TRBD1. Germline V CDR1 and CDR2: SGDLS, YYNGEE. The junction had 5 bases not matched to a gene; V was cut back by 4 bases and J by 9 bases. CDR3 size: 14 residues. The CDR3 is CASSTGGSVSPLHF. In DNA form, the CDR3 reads TGTGCCAGCAGCACAGGGGGCAGCGTTTCACCCCTCCACTTT.

The chain's CDR3 is CASSPLSREALRQYF. The CDR3 bases are TGTGCCAGCAGCCCTCTATCCCGGGAAGCGTTGCGGCAGTACTTC. This chain joins TRBV7-9 and TRBJ2-7; weak D call: TRBD2 (5 bases). The CDR3 runs 15 residues. Trimming took off 5 bases at V and 9 bases at J, with 23 bases between the two ends. CDR1 and CDR2 from the germline V gene are SEHNR and FQNEAQ (reference sequence).

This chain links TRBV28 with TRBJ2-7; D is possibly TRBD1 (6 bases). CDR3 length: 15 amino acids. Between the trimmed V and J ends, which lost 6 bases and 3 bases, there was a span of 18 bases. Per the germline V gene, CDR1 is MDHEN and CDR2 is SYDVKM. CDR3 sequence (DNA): TGTGCCAGCAGCCACTACAGGGCAGGGGACTACGAGCAGTACTTC. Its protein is CASSHYRAGDYEQYF.

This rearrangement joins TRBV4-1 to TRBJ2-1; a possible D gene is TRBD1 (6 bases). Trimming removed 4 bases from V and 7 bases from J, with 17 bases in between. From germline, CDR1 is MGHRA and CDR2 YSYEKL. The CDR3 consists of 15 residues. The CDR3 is CASSLIPTGENEQFF. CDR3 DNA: TGCGCCAGCAGCCTAATCCCGACAGGAGAGAATGAGCAGTTCTTC.

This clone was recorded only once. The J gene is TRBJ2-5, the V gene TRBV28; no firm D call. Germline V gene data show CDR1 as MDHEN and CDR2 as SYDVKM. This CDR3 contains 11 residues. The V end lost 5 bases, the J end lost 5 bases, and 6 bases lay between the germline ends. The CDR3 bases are TGTGCCAGCAGTCCCATGGAGACCCAGTACTTC. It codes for CASSPMETQYF.

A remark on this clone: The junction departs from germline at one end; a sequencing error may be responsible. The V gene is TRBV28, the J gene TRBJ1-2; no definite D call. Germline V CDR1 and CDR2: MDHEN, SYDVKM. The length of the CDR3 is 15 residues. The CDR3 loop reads CAISTRWEGHYGYTF. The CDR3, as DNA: TGTGCCATCAGTACTCGGTGGGAGGGCCATTATGGCTACACCTTC.

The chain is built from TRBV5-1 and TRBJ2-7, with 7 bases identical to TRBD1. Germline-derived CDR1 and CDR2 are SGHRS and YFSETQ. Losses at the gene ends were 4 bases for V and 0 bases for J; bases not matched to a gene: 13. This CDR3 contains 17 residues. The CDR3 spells CASSPRSTGWISYEQYF. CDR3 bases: TGCGCCAGCAGCCCGAGATCGACAGGGTGGATCTCCTACGAGCAGTACTTC.

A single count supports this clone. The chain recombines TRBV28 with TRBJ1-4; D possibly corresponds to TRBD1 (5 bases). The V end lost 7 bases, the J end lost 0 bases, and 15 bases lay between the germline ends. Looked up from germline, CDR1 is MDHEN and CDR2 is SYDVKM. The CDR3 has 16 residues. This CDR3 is CASTWGGAATNEKLFF. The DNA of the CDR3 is TGTGCCAGCACCTGGGGTGGGGCGGCAACTAATGAAAAACTGTTTTTT.

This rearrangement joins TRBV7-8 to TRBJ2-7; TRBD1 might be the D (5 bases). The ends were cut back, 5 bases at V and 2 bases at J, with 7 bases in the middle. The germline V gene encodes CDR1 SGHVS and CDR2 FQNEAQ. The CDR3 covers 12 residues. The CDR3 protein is CASSRQTYEQYF. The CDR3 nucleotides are TGTGCCAGCAGCCGACAGACCTACGAGCAGTACTTC.